Listed below are T cell receptor beta chains from one sample, sequenced in a study of blood T cell repertoires in COVID-19. Produced via immunoSEQ multiplex PCR; TCRdb's table is partial and in-frame only. The sample contains a few hundred thousand clones, over 80% of which appear only once. Sequenced input: peripheral blood. The source of these receptors is a man aged 25-40 years who had recovered from COVID-19. The CDR3 runs from the conserved cysteine through the conserved F or W. The order of the fields is J gene, D gene, clone size, V gene, CDR3 protein, CDR3 DNA. A D gene is named only where the DNA matches it firmly. Clone size is given for some rows only: seen once, a few or many times, or a class if the clone is expanded.

>TRBJ1-3|-|once|TRBV6-6
CASTSTDGNTIYF
TGTGCCAGCACATCGACAGATGGAAACACCATATATTTT
>TRBJ2-1|TRBD1|-|TRBV2
CASSRADRGNEQFF
TGTGCCAGCAGTCGTGCCGACAGGGGCAATGAGCAGTTCTTC
>TRBJ2-3|TRBD2|-|TRBV7-3
CASSPLPLAGGITDTQYF
TGTGCCAGCAGCCCCTTACCCCTCGCGGGGGGAATCACAGATACGCAGTATTTT
>TRBJ1-5|-|-|TRBV7-9
CASSSPGGPHQPQHF
TGTGCCAGCAGCTCCCCGGGGGGTCCGCATCAGCCCCAGCATTTT
>TRBJ1-2|-|few|TRBV2
CASLGRGGYTF
TGTGCCAGCCTTGGGAGGGGTGGCTACACCTTC
>TRBJ2-1|TRBD2|-|TRBV6-5
CASSHLSGGASEQFF
TGTGCCAGCAGCCACCTTAGCGGGGGGGCGAGTGAGCAGTTCTTC
>TRBJ2-3|-|-|TRBV5-8
CASSSWDSTTDTQYF
TGTGCCAGCAGCTCCTGGGACTCAACCACAGATACGCAGTATTTT
>TRBJ1-2|-|-|TRBV27
CASSLTDKANYGYTF
TGTGCCAGCAGTCTCACGGACAAAGCTAACTATGGCTACACCTTC
>TRBJ1-3|TRBD1|-|TRBV5-6
CASSWGQGSGNTIYF
TGTGCCAGCAGCTGGGGACAGGGCTCTGGAAACACCATATATTTT
>TRBJ2-3|TRBD2|-|TRBV6-6
CASSNPTGGPTDTQYF
TGTGCCAGCAGTAACCCAACGGGGGGACCCACAGATACGCAGTATTTT
>TRBJ1-1|TRBD1|-|TRBV10-3
CAISEIQGAYRTEAFF
TGTGCCATCAGTGAGATACAGGGGGCCTATCGTACTGAAGCTTTCTTT
>TRBJ1-6|-|-|TRBV2
CASIYTLNSPLHF
TGTGCCAGCATATATACCCTAAATTCACCCCTCCACTTT
>TRBJ1-5|-|-|TRBV12-3/TRBV12-4
CASRLTANQPQHF
TGTGCCAGCAGACTTACAGCTAATCAGCCCCAGCATTTT
>TRBJ1-1|-|-|TRBV6-5
CATSPGGLAFF
TGTGCCACCTCACCAGGAGGTCTGGCTTTCTTT
>TRBJ2-3|TRBD1|-|TRBV7-9
CASSQGQGPDTQYF
TGTGCCAGCAGCCAGGGACAGGGGCCAGATACGCAGTATTTT
>TRBJ1-5|-|few|TRBV7-2
CASSFQAGAHQPQHF
TGTGCCAGCAGCTTTCAGGCAGGGGCCCATCAGCCCCAGCATTTT
>TRBJ2-5|TRBD2|-|TRBV3-1/TRBV3-2
CASLGLAGGPETQYF
TGTGCCAGCCTCGGACTAGCGGGGGGACCAGAGACCCAGTACTTC
>TRBJ1-2|-|-|TRBV28
CASSLRAFGYTF
TGTGCCAGCAGTCTGAGGGCGTTCGGCTACACCTTC
>TRBJ2-1|-|many|TRBV19
CASSIEPQGSGRNGQFF
TGTGCCAGTAGTATCGAGCCCCAGGGAAGTGGGCGCAATGGGCAGTTCTTC
>TRBJ2-5|-|-|TRBV16
CASSQNSQETQYF
TGTGCCAGCAGCCAAAACAGCCAAGAGACCCAGTACTTC
>TRBJ2-1|TRBD2|-|TRBV10-3
CAISALGSGGRNEQFF
TGTGCCATCAGTGCCCTGGGGAGCGGGGGGCGCAATGAGCAGTTCTTC
>TRBJ2-1|TRBD2|-|TRBV4-1
CASSQYSGGALNEQFF
TGCGCCAGCAGCCAATATAGCGGGGGGGCCCTCAATGAGCAGTTCTTC
>TRBJ2-3|TRBD2|-|TRBV12-3/TRBV12-4
CASSTGGADTQYF
TGTGCCAGCAGTACCGGGGGGGCAGATACGCAGTATTTT
>TRBJ1-2|-|-|TRBV6-5
CASSRQAEYGYTF
TGTGCCAGCAGTCGTCAGGCCGAGTATGGCTACACCTTC
>TRBJ2-6|-|-|TRBV15
CATSRGDSGANVLTF
TGTGCCACCAGCAGGGGAGACTCTGGGGCCAACGTCCTGACTTTC
>TRBJ1-1|-|-|TRBV9
CASSVALGPTEAFF
TGTGCCAGCAGCGTAGCCCTGGGCCCCACTGAAGCTTTCTTT
>TRBJ2-5|TRBD1|-|TRBV7-9
CASSLGDRGLVETQYF
TGTGCCAGCAGTCTAGGGGACAGGGGGTTGGTGGAGACCCAGTACTTC
>TRBJ2-4|-|-|TRBV2
CASSEEALRGKNIQYF
TGTGCCAGCAGTGAAGAGGCGTTGCGGGGTAAAAACATTCAGTACTTC
>TRBJ1-4|-|many|TRBV5-1
CASSLEGATNEKLFF
TGCGCCAGCAGCTTGGAGGGGGCAACTAATGAAAAACTGTTTTTT
>TRBJ1-6|-|-|TRBV5-1
CASSLALSYNSPLHF
TGCGCCAGCAGCTTGGCTCTGAGCTATAATTCACCCCTCCACTTT
>TRBJ2-2|-|-|TRBV6-4
CASSAQGFTGELFF
TGTGCCAGCAGTGCACAGGGTTTCACCGGGGAGCTGTTTTTT
>TRBJ2-1|-|-|TRBV19
CASSIAAGYNEQFF
TGTGCCAGTAGTATAGCGGCGGGGTACAATGAGCAGTTCTTC
>TRBJ1-1|TRBD1|few|TRBV2
CASSRGQGIPEAFF
TGTGCCAGCAGTCGGGGACAGGGGATCCCTGAAGCTTTCTTT
>TRBJ2-2|-|-|TRBV5-8
CASSFGGTFDTGELFF
TGTGCCAGCAGTTTCGGGGGGACATTCGACACCGGGGAGCTGTTTTTT
>TRBJ1-2|TRBD1|-|TRBV6-2/TRBV6-3
CASSLTGGTTYGYTF
TGTGCCAGCAGTCTCACAGGGGGGACGACCTATGGCTACACCTTC
>TRBJ2-2|-|few|TRBV12-3/TRBV12-4
CASSQTNTGELFF
TGTGCCAGCAGCCAGACGAACACCGGGGAGCTGTTTTTT
>TRBJ2-5|-|-|TRBV21-1
CASSKPGQGKETQYF
TGTGCCAGCAGCAAACCGGGACAGGGAAAAGAGACCCAGTACTTC
>TRBJ1-6|TRBD1|few|TRBV5-1
CASSSGQGDSPLHF
TGCGCCAGCAGCTCCGGACAGGGAGACTCACCCCTCCACTTT
>TRBJ2-5|-|-|TRBV27
CASSLPGDQETQYF
TGTGCCAGCAGTCTCCCGGGGGACCAAGAGACCCAGTACTTC
>TRBJ2-2|-|once|TRBV4-1
CASSQELALGTGELFF
TGCGCCAGCAGCCAAGAGTTAGCGCTAGGCACCGGGGAGCTGTTTTTT
>TRBJ2-2|TRBD1|-|TRBV2
CASSEAQTGAGELFF
TGTGCCAGCAGTGAAGCGCAAACAGGGGCCGGGGAGCTGTTTTTT
>TRBJ1-2|-|-|TRBV5-5
CASSSQGGGYGYTF
TGTGCCAGCAGCTCTCAAGGGGGGGGCTATGGCTACACCTTC
>TRBJ2-3|TRBD2|-|TRBV5-4
CASSPMRGGVLTDTQYF
TGTGCCAGCAGCCCCATGCGGGGGGGTGTGTTGACAGATACGCAGTATTTT
>TRBJ1-5|TRBD1|-|TRBV6-6
CATTTGNQPQHF
TGTGCCACCACGACAGGGAATCAGCCCCAGCATTTT
>TRBJ1-5|-|-|TRBV27
CASSSTTGSNQPQHF
TGTGCCAGCAGTTCCACCACAGGTAGCAATCAGCCCCAGCATTTT
>TRBJ2-5|TRBD1|-|TRBV9
CASSPGGRVGETQYF
TGTGCCAGCAGCCCAGGGGGCAGGGTAGGGGAGACCCAGTACTTC
>TRBJ2-1|TRBD1|-|TRBV7-2
CASSSRTGGGEQFF
TGTGCCAGCAGCTCCAGGACAGGGGGGGGTGAGCAGTTCTTC
>TRBJ2-5|TRBD2|once|TRBV7-6
CASSISGEGTQYF
TGTGCCAGCAGCATTAGCGGGGAGGGGACCCAGTACTTC
>TRBJ2-1|TRBD1|-|TRBV27
CASSLGTGGLNEQFF
TGTGCCAGCAGTTTAGGGACAGGGGGTCTAAATGAGCAGTTCTTC
>TRBJ1-2|-|-|TRBV19
CASSQEGPNYGYTF
TGTGCCAGTAGTCAGGAGGGCCCTAACTATGGCTACACCTTC
>TRBJ1-2|TRBD1|-|TRBV5-6
CASKRVGDRALWGYTF
TGTGCCAGCAAACGAGTCGGGGACAGGGCCCTCTGGGGCTACACCTTC
>TRBJ1-1|-|once|TRBV6-6
CASRGNTEAFF
TGTGCCAGCCGAGGGAACACTGAAGCTTTCTTT
>TRBJ1-2|-|-|TRBV6-6
CASRQAADGYTF
TGTGCCAGTAGACAGGCGGCGGATGGCTACACCTTC
>TRBJ1-2|TRBD1|few|TRBV27
CASSLGTGVSGYTF
TGTGCCAGCAGTTTAGGGACAGGGGTTAGTGGCTACACCTTC